Listed below are T cell receptor beta chains from one sample, sequenced in a study of CD8 T cells in ankylosing spondylitis. TCRdb analysed the 5' RACE reads with MiXCR anew, one entry per CDR3 protein. Here the sample spans 35,000 to 40,000 distinct CDR3 sequences, approximately 15% being singletons. Specimen: blood. All receptors derive from a male donor with ankylosing spondylitis or in good health (not recorded which). Both conserved end residues are part of each CDR3. Each record gives: clone size, D gene, V gene, J gene, CDR3 protein, CDR3 DNA. A D gene is named only where the DNA matches it firmly. Expanded clones get a size class; other rows say once, few or many, or leave the size out.

>-|TRBD1|TRBV24-1|TRBJ1-4
CATSGTGTGEEKLFF
TGTGCCACCAGTGGAACCGGGACAGGGGAAGAAAAACTGTTTTTT
>few|-|TRBV21-1|TRBJ2-4
CASSKDSQFKNIQYF
TGTGCCAGCAGCAAAGATAGCCAATTCAAAAACATTCAGTACTTC
>-|-|TRBV2|TRBJ1-5
CASSDNSNQPQHF
TGTGCCAGCAGTGACAATAGCAATCAGCCCCAGCATTTT
>-|-|TRBV6-2/TRBV6-3|TRBJ2-2
CASSYHGELFF
TGTGCCAGCAGTTACCACGGGGAGCTGTTTTTT
>-|-|TRBV12-3/TRBV12-4|TRBJ2-5
CASSKGGLQETQYF
TGTGCCAGCAGCAAGGGAGGACTTCAAGAGACCCAGTACTTC
>few|TRBD2|TRBV23-1|TRBJ2-5
CARPRGGALETQYF
TGCGCCAGACCCCGCGGGGGGGCTTTGGAGACCCAGTACTTC
>few|-|TRBV9|TRBJ1-6
CASSITGAQNSPLHF
TGTGCCAGCAGCATAACGGGGGCCCAAAATTCACCCCTCCACTTT
>-|-|TRBV4-2|TRBJ1-1
CASDWGSGTTEAFF
TGTGCCAGCGATTGGGGCAGTGGTACCACTGAAGCTTTCTTT
>-|-|TRBV20-1|TRBJ2-1
CSATRLGSYNEQFF
TGCAGTGCAACCCGACTAGGCTCCTACAATGAGCAGTTCTTC
>-|-|TRBV20-1|TRBJ1-6
CSARETGSSPLHF
TGCAGTGCTAGAGAAACAGGGAGTTCACCCCTCCACTTT
>many|-|TRBV12-3/TRBV12-4|TRBJ2-5
CASSFGGAETQYF
TGTGCCAGCAGTTTCGGGGGTGCGGAGACCCAGTACTTC
>few|-|TRBV7-2|TRBJ2-3
CASSPGRSTDTQYF
TGTGCCAGCAGCCCTGGACGGAGCACAGATACGCAGTATTTT
>few|-|TRBV10-3|TRBJ1-4
CAISPGSWGTNEKLFF
TGTGCCATCAGTCCGGGCTCCTGGGGCACTAATGAAAAACTGTTTTTT
>-|TRBD1|TRBV20-1|TRBJ1-4
CSARTGGEKLFF
TGCAGTGCCAGGACAGGGGGAGAAAAACTGTTTTTT
>-|-|TRBV12-3/TRBV12-4|TRBJ2-2
CASGGQPNTGELFF
TGTGCCAGCGGCGGACAGCCGAACACCGGGGAGCTGTTTTTT
>-|-|TRBV7-9|TRBJ2-2
CASSLDGLANGELFF
TGTGCCAGCAGCTTAGACGGCCTAGCGAACGGGGAGCTGTTTTTT
>-|-|TRBV7-9|TRBJ2-3
CASSLATFTDTQYF
TGTGCCAGCAGCTTAGCGACGTTCACAGATACGCAGTATTTT
>few|TRBD2|TRBV27|TRBJ2-3
CASRWTSGRTDTQYF
TGTGCCAGCAGGTGGACTAGCGGGAGGACAGATACGCAGTATTTT
>once|-|TRBV5-5|TRBJ2-1
CASSLGQSNEQFF
TGTGCCAGCAGCTTGGGACAGTCTAATGAGCAGTTCTTC
>-|-|TRBV25-1|TRBJ1-1
CASSEDGSTEAFF
TGTGCCAGCAGTGAAGATGGCAGCACTGAAGCTTTCTTT
>-|-|TRBV4-1|TRBJ2-1
CASSQGLVRNEQFF
TGCGCCAGCAGCCAAGGTCTAGTGCGGAATGAGCAGTTCTTC